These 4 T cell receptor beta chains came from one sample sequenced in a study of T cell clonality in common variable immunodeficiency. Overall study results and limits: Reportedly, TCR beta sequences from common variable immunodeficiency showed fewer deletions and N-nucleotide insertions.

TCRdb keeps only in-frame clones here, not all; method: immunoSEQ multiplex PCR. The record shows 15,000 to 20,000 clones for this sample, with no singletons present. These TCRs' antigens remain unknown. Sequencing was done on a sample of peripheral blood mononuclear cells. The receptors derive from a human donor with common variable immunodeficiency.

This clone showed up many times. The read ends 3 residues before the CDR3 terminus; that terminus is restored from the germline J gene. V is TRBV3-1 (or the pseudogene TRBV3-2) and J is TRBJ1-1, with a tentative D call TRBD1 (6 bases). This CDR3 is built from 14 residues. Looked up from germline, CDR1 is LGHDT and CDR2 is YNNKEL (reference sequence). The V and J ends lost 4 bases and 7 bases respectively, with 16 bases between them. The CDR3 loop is CASSPRGTGHEAFF. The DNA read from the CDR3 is TGTGCCAGCAGCCCCCGGGGCACAGGGCATGAA.

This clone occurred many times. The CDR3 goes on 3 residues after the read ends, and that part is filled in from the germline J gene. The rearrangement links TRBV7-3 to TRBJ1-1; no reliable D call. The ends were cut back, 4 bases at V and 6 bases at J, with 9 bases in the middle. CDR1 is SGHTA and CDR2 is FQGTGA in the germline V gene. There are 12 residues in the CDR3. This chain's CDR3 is CASSSQGSEAFF. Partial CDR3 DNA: TGTGCCAGCAGCTCCCAAGGGTCTGAA.

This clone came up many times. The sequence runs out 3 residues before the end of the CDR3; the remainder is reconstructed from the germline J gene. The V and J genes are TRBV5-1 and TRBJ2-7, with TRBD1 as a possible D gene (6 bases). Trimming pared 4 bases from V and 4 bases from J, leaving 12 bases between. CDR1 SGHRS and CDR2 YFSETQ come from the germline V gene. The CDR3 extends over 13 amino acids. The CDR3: CASSPDSLYEQYF. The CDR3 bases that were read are TGCGCCAGCAGCCCGGACAGCTTATACGAG.

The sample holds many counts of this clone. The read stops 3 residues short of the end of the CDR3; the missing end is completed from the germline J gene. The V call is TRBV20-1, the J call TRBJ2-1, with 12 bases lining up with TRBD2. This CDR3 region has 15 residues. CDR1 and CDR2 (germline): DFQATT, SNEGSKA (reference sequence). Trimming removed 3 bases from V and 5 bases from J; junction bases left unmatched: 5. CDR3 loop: CSARGLAGKDNEQFF. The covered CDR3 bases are TGCAGTGCTAGGGGACTAGCGGGCAAGGACAATGAG.